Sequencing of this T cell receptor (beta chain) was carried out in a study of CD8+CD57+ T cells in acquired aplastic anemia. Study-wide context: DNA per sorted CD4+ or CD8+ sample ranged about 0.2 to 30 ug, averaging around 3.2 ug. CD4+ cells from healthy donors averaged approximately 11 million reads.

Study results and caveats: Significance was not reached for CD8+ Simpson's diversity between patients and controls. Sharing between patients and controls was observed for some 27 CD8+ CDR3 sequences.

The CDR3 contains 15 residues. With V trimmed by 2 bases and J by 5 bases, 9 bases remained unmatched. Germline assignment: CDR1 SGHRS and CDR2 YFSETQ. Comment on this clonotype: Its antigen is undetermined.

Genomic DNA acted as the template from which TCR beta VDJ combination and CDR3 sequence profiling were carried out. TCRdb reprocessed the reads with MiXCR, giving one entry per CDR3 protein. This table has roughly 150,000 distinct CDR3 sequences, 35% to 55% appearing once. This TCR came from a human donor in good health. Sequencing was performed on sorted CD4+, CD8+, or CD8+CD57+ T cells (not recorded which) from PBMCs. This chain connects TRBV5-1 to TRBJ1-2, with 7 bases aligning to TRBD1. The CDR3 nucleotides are TGCGCCAGCAGCTTTCTCCCCAGGGGACAGTATGGCTACACCTTC. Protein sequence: CASSFLPRGQYGYTF.